Here is one TCR beta chain with its context. The sample belongs to a study of blood T cell repertoires in COVID-19. Libraries were prepared by immunoSEQ multiplex PCR; TCRdb keeps only in-frame clonotypes and omits some of them. The data show 200,000 to 250,000 clones, 75% to 85% seen once. Seattle patients were enrolled during active infection and followed longitudinally. V shed 4 bases and J shed 0 bases, with 10 bases lying between them. Per the germline V gene, CDR1 is SGHRS and CDR2 is YFSETQ. The CDR3 length is 14 residues. Sequencing used peripheral blood. The chain has TRBV5-1 and TRBJ2-5; tentative D call: TRBD1 (5 bases). The clonotype comes from a woman between 65 and 79 years old with COVID-19, enrolled during active disease. The CDR3 region is CASSNQGYQETQYF. DNA of the CDR3: TGCGCCAGCAGCAACCAGGGCTACCAAGAGACCCAGTACTTC.